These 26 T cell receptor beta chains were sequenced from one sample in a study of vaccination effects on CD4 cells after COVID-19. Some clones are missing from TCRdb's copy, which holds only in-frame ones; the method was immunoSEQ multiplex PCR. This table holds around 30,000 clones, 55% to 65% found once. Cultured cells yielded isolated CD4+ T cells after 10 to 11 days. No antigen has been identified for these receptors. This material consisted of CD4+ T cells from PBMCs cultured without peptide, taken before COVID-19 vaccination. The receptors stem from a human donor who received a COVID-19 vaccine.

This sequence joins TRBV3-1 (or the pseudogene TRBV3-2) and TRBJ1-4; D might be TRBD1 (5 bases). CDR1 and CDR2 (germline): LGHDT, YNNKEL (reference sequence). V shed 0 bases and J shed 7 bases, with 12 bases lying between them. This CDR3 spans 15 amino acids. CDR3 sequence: CASSQDAGMGEKLFF. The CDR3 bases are TGTGCCAGCAGCCAAGACGCAGGGATGGGTGAAAAACTGTTTTTT.

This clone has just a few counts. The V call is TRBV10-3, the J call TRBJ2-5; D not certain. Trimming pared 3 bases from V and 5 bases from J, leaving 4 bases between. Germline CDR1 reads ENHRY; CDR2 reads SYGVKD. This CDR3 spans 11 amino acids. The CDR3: CAISDMETQYF. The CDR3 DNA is TGTGCCATCAGTGATATGGAGACCCAGTACTTC.

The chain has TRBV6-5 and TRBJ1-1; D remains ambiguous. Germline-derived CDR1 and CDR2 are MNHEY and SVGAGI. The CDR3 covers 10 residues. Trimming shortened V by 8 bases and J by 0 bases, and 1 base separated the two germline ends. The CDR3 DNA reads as TGTGCCAGCTTGAACACTGAAGCTTTCTTT. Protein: CASLNTEAFF.

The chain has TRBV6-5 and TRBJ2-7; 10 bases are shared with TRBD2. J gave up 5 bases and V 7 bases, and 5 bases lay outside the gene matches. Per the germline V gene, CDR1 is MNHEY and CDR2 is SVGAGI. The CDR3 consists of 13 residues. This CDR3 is CASKTSGLNEQYF. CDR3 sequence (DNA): TGTGCCAGCAAGACTAGCGGGCTTAACGAGCAGTACTTC.

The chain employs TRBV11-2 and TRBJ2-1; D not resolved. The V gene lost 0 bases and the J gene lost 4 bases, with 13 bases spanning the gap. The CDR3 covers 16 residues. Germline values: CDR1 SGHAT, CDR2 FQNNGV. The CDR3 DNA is TGTGCCAGCAGCTTAGATCCGGGTAGGGCATACAATGAGCAGTTCTTC. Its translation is CASSLDPGRAYNEQFF.

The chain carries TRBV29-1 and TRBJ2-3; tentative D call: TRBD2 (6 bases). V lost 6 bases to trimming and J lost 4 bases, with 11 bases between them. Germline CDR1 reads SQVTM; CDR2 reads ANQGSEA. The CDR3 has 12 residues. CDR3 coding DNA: TGCAGCGTCCGGGGGACCCCAGATACGCAGTATTTT. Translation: CSVRGTPDTQYF.

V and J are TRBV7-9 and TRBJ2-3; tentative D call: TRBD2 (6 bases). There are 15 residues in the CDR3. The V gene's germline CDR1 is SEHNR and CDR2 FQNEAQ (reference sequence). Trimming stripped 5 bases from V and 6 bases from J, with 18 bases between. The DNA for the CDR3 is TGTGCCAGCAGCCCAAAGGGCGGGGTACTTGATACGCAGTATTTT. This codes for CASSPKGGVLDTQYF.

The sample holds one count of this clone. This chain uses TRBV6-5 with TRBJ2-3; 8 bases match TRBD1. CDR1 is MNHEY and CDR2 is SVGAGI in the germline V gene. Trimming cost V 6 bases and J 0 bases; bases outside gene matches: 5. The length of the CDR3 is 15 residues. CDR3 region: CASSKWTGSTDTQYF. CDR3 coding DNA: TGTGCCAGCAGCAAATGGACAGGGAGCACAGATACGCAGTATTTT.

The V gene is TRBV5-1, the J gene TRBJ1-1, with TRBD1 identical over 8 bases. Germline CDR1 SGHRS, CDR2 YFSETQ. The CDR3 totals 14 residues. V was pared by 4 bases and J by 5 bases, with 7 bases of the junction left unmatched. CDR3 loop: CASSDTGGVTEAFF. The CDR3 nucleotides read TGCGCCAGCAGCGATACAGGGGGTGTGACTGAAGCTTTCTTT.

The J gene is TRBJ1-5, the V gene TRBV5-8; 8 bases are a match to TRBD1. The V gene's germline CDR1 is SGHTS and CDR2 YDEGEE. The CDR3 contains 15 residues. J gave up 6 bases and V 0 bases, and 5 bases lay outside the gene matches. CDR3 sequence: CASSLGRTGFQPQHF. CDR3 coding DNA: TGTGCCAGCAGCTTGGGGAGGACAGGGTTTCAGCCCCAGCATTTT.

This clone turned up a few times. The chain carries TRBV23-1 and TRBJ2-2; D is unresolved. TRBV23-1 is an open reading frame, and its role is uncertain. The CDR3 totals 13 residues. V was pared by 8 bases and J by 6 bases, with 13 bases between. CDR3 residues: CASGAGRAGELFF. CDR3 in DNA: TGCGCCAGCGGAGCAGGTAGGGCCGGGGAGCTGTTTTTT.

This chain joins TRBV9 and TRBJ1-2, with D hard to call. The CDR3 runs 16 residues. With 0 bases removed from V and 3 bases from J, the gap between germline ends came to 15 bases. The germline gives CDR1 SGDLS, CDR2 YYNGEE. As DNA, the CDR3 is TGTGCCAGCAGCGTAGGTGGCAGTGGGAGAGACTATGGCTACACCTTC. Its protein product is CASSVGGSGRDYGYTF. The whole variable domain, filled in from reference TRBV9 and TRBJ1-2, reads DSGVTQTPKHLITATGQRVTLRCSPRSGDLSVYWYQQSLDQGLQFLIQYYNGEERAKGNILERFSAQQFPDLHSELNLSSLELGDSALYFCASSVGGSGRDYGYTFGSGTRLTVV.

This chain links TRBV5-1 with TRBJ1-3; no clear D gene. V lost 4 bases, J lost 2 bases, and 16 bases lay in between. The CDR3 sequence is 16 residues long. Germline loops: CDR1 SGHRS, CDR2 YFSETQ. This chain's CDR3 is CASSPGPTRAGNTIYF. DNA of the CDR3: TGCGCCAGCAGCCCCGGGCCCACCCGGGCTGGAAACACCATATATTTT.

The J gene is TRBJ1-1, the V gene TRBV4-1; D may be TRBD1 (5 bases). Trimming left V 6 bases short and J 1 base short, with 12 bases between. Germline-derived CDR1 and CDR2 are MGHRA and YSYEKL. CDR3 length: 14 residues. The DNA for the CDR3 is TGCGCCAGCAGTTTAGGGGAAGAGAACACTGAAGCTTTCTTT. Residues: CASSLGEENTEAFF.

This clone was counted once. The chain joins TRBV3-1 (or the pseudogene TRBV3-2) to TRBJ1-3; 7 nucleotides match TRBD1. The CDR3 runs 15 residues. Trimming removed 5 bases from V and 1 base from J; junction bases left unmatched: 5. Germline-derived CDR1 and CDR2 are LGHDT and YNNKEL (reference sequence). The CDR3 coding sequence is TGTGCCAGCAGCTCAGGGGGGATATCTGGAAACACCATATATTTT. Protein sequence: CASSSGGISGNTIYF.

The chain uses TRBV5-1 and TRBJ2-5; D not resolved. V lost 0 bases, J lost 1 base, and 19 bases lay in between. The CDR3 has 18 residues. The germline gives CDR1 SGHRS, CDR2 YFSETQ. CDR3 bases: TGCGCCAGCAGCTTGGCCTTGACGCATGCCGTACGCCAAGAGACCCAGTACTTC. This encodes CASSLALTHAVRQETQYF.

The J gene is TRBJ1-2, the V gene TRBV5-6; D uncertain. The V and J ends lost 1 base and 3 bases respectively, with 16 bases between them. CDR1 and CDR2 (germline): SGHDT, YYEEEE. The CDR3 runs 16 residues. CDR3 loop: CASSLTGRSEDYGYTF. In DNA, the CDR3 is TGTGCCAGCAGCTTGACTGGCCGTTCGGAAGACTATGGCTACACCTTC.

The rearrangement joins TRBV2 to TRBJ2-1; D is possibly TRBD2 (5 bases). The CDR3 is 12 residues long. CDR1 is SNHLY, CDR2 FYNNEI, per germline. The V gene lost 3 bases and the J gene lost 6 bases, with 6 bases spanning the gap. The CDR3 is CASSEDSNEQFF. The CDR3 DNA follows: TGTGCCAGCAGTGAGGACTCCAATGAGCAGTTCTTC.

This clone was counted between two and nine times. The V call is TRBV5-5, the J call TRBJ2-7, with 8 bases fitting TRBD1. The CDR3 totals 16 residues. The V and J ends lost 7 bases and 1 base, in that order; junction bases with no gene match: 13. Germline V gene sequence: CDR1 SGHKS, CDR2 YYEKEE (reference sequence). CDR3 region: CASGGGGQGLSYEQYF. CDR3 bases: TGTGCCAGCGGCGGAGGAGGACAGGGCCTTTCCTACGAGCAGTACTTC. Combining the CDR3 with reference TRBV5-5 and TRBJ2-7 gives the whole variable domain DAGVTQSPTHLIKTRGQQVTLRCSPISGHKSVSWYQQVLGQGPQFIFQYYEKEERGRGNFPDRFSARQFPNYSSELNVNALLLGDSALYLCASGGGGQGLSYEQYFGPGTRLTVT.

Here the CDR3 reads CASSLGSLGGGPYNSPLHF. The CDR3 bases are TGTGCCAGCAGCTTAGGATCTCTAGGTGGAGGCCCTTATAATTCACCCCTCCACTTT. V is TRBV7-9 and J is TRBJ1-6; D gene unclear. Trimming removed 1 base from V and 4 bases from J, with 20 bases in between. CDR3 length: 19 residues. The germline V gene encodes CDR1 SEHNR and CDR2 FQNEAQ (reference sequence).

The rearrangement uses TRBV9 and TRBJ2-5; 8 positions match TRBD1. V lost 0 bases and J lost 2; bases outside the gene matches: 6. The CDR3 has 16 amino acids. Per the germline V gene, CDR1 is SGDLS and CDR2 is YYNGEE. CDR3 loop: CASSVAPGQGQETQYF. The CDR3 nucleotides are TGTGCCAGCAGCGTAGCCCCAGGACAGGGACAAGAGACCCAGTACTTC.

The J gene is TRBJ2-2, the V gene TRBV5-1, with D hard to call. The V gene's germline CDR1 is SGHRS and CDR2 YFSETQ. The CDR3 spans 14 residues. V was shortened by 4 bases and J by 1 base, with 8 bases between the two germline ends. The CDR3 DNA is TGCGCCAGCAGCGTAACAGAGAACACCGGGGAGCTGTTTTTT. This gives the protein CASSVTENTGELFF.

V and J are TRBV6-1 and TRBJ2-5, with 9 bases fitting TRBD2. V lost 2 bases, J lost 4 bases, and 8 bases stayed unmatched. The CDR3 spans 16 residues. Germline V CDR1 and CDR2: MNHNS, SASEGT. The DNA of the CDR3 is TGTGCCAGCAGTGAATCTAGCGGAGCGGGGGGAGAGACCCAGTACTTC. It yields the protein CASSESSGAGGETQYF.

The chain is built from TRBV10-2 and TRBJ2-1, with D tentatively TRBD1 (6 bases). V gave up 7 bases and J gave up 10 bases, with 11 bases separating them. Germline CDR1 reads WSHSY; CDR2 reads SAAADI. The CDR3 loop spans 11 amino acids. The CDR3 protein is CASMERGEQFF. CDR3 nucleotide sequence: TGCGCCAGCATGGAAAGGGGGGAGCAGTTCTTC.

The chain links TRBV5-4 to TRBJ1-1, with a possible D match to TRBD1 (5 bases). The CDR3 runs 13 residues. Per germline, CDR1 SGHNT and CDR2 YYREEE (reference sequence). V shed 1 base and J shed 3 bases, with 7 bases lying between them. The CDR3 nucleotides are TGTGCCAGCAGCTTGCCGGGGCACACTGAAGCTTTCTTT. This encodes CASSLPGHTEAFF. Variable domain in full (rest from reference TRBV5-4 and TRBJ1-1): ETGVTQSPTHLIKTRGQQVTLRCSSQSGHNTVSWYQQALGQGPQFIFQYYREEENGRGNFPPRFSGLQFPNYSSELNVNALELDDSALYLCASSLPGHTEAFFGQGTRLTVV.

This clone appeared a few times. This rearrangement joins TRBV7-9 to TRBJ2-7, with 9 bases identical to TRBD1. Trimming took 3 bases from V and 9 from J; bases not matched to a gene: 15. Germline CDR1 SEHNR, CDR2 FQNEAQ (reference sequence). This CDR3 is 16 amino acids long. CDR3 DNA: TGTGCCAGCAGCTTGGCATTGGGACAGGGAGGGACAAGGCAGTACTTC. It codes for CASSLALGQGGTRQYF.